The 21 T cell receptor beta chains reported below all come from one sample, sequenced in a study of regulatory T cells in long-lasting Graves disease. Building the TCR beta libraries relied on iRepertoire HTBI primers, and CDR3 regions underwent Arm-PCR. Each CDR3 protein gets one entry after TCRdb re-called the multiplex PCR reads with MiXCR. This repertoire shows 430,000 or so distinct CDR3 sequences, under 25% found once; its top ten account for approximately 15%. Time point meaning: persistent/refractory GD, antithyroid drugs over 5 years with positive TRAb. Isolated PBMC RNA provided the starting material for the TCR library. The material was peripheral blood mononuclear cells (PBMCs), obtained when the disease was refractory, from a patient treated with antithyroid drugs. The receptors shown here come from a female donor with Graves disease.

In its sample, this clonotype was seen many times. This chain connects TRBV28 to TRBJ2-7, with 10 bases lining up with TRBD2. CDR1 is MDHEN, CDR2 SYDVKM, per germline. This CDR3 has 16 amino acids. With 6 bases clipped from V and 0 bases from J, the junction kept 8 bases outside the gene matches. The CDR3 DNA reads TGTGCCAGCAGCCCAGTTTCTAGCGGGAGCTCCTACGAGCAGTACTTC. This codes for CASSPVSSGSSYEQYF.

As for this clonotype: One junction end disagrees with the germline gene, perhaps due to a read error. V usage is TRBV7-7 and J usage is TRBJ2-3; 9 positions agree with TRBD2. Germline V lookup: CDR1 SSHAT, CDR2 FNYEAQ (reference sequence). CDR3 length equals 19 residues. CDR3 protein: CASSLIWDGGRALADTQYF. The CDR3 coding sequence is TGTGCTAGCAGCTTAATCTGGGACGGCGGGAGGGCCCTCGCAGATACGCAGTATTTT.

This clonotype appeared a few times. The rearrangement joins TRBV7-9 to TRBJ2-1; D remains unclear. V dropped 2 bases and J dropped 6 bases, with 5 bases sitting between them. The length of the CDR3 is 12 residues. Germline-derived CDR1 and CDR2 are SEHNR and FQNEAQ (reference sequence). The CDR3 coding sequence is TGTGCCAGCAGCTTATCCAGCAATGAGCAGTTCTTC. Amino acid sequence: CASSLSSNEQFF.

This clonotype was recorded many times. The chain employs TRBV27 and TRBJ1-1, with D possibly matching TRBD1 (6 bases). V was cut by 7 bases and J by 1 base, with 13 bases left in between. The CDR3 spans 14 residues. Germline CDR1 and CDR2: MNHEY and SMNVEV (reference sequence). The CDR3 DNA reads TGTGCCAGCACCTTGGGGGGACAGAACACTGAAGCTTTCTTT. Protein: CASTLGGQNTEAFF.

The rearrangement links TRBV20-1 to TRBJ1-5; 9 bases fit TRBD1. Looked up from germline, CDR1 is DFQATT and CDR2 is SNEGSKA (reference sequence). The length of the CDR3 is 16 residues. V gave up 0 bases and J gave up 7 bases; unmatched junction bases: 10. CDR3 DNA sequence: TGCAGTGCTAGAGACGACCCGGGACAGGGCTACCAGCCCCAGCATTTT. Residues: CSARDDPGQGYQPQHF.

To note about this clonotype: The conserved final phenylalanine or tryptophan is absent from the CDR3, which likely points to a read error. The chain uses TRBV12-3 or TRBV12-4 and TRBJ2-7; D is ambiguous. CDR3 length equals 11 residues. V was pared by 1 base and J by 4 bases, with 2 bases between. This chain's CDR3 is CASSLGYEQYL. CDR3 nucleotides: TGTGCCAGCAGTTTAGGGTACGAGCAGTACCTC.

The chain joins TRBV9 to TRBJ2-3; a possible D gene is TRBD1 (5 bases). V dropped 1 base and J dropped 2 bases, with 8 bases sitting between them. The germline V gene has CDR1 SGDLS and CDR2 YYNGEE. This CDR3 contains 14 residues. The DNA for the CDR3 is TGTGCCAGCAGCGTATCAGGGAACACAGATACGCAGTATTTT. This encodes CASSVSGNTDTQYF.

V is TRBV5-1 and J is TRBJ2-7; 13 bases fit TRBD2. CDR3 size: 16 residues. J lost 3 bases, V lost 0 bases, and 3 bases had no gene match. Per the germline V gene, CDR1 is SGHRS and CDR2 is YFSETQ. The CDR3 DNA reads TGCGCCAGCAGCTTGGAACTAGCGGGAGGGCGCTACGAGCAGTACTTC. Amino acids: CASSLELAGGRYEQYF.

This clonotype showed up many times. The genes are TRBV2 and TRBJ2-1; D ambiguous. The length of the CDR3 is 11 residues. The V end was cut by 4 bases, the J end by 10 bases, with 8 bases between. Germline V gene lookup returns CDR1 SNHLY and CDR2 FYNNEI. The chain's CDR3 is CASSVREEQFF. In DNA, the CDR3 is TGTGCCAGCAGTGTCAGAGAGGAGCAGTTCTTC.

The chain recombines TRBV28 with TRBJ2-3; unclear D gene. Trimming pared 1 base from V and 0 bases from J, leaving 17 bases between. The CDR3 contains 18 residues. Germline lookup yields CDR1 MDHEN and CDR2 SYDVKM. The CDR3 is CASSLSATVLTSTDTQYF. The CDR3 DNA reads TGTGCCAGCAGTTTATCCGCTACGGTCCTAACTAGCACAGATACGCAGTATTTT.

This sequence joins TRBV19 and TRBJ2-7; 11 positions match TRBD2. This CDR3 has 15 residues. The J segment lost 3 bases and the V segment lost 1 base, leaving 2 bases of the junction unmatched. Germline assignment: CDR1 LNHDA and CDR2 SQIVND (reference sequence). CDR3 sequence reads: CASSIGLAGNYEQYF. The CDR3 DNA reads as TGTGCCAGTAGTATAGGACTAGCGGGGAACTACGAGCAGTACTTC.

The chain is built from TRBV18 and TRBJ2-7; 9 positions match TRBD1. V shed 5 bases and J 6 bases; nucleotides not matched to a gene: 8. The CDR3 sequence is 14 residues long. The germline gives CDR1 KGHSH, CDR2 LQKENI. The CDR3 DNA follows: TGTGCCAGCTCAACACAGGGGGCGAAGGGCGAGCAGTACTTC. Translated: CASSTQGAKGEQYF.

This rearrangement joins TRBV12-3 or TRBV12-4 to TRBJ2-1; 7 positions agree with TRBD2. This CDR3 is 16 amino acids long. The J segment lost 9 bases and the V segment lost 5 bases, leaving 16 bases of the junction unmatched. The CDR3 spells CASSPGTTRSVSEQFF. CDR3 coding DNA: TGTGCCAGCAGTCCCGGGACTACAAGAAGTGTTAGTGAGCAGTTCTTC.

This chain joins TRBV19 and TRBJ1-5; no clear D gene. This CDR3 region has 13 residues. V gave up 5 bases and J gave up 4 bases, with 9 bases separating them. Germline V gene data show CDR1 as LNHDA and CDR2 as SQIVND (reference sequence). The CDR3: CASSRGANQPQHF. In nucleotides, the CDR3 is TGTGCCAGTAGTCGCGGAGCTAATCAGCCCCAGCATTTT.

This chain uses TRBV29-1 with TRBJ2-1; 10 bases map to TRBD2. The CDR3 runs to 16 residues. The J segment lost 1 base and the V segment lost 2 bases, leaving 5 bases of the junction unmatched. Germline V lookup: CDR1 SQVTM, CDR2 ANQGSEA. The chain's CDR3 is CSVESLAGGSYNEQFF. The CDR3 DNA reads TGCAGCGTTGAATCGTTAGCGGGAGGATCCTACAATGAGCAGTTCTTC.

This clonotype was detected ten times or more. The V and J genes are TRBV11-2 and TRBJ2-5, with D possibly being TRBD2 (6 bases). Trimming took off 4 bases at V and 7 bases at J, with 10 bases between the two ends. Germline CDR1 reads SGHAT; CDR2 reads FQNNGV. CDR3 length: 12 amino acids. CDR3 sequence (DNA): TGTGCCAGCAGCTCTATGGGGGGGACCCAGTACTTC. Encoded protein: CASSSMGGTQYF.

This clonotype occurred many times. V usage is TRBV28 and J usage is TRBJ2-7, with 9 bases aligning to TRBD1. This CDR3 comprises 17 residues. The germline V gene encodes CDR1 MDHEN and CDR2 SYDVKM. The ends lost 6 bases at V and 0 bases at J; junction bases unmatched: 12. CDR3 sequence reads: CASSFQTGTGSSYEQYF. As DNA, the CDR3 is TGTGCCAGCAGCTTTCAAACCGGGACAGGGAGCTCCTACGAGCAGTACTTC.

This clonotype has a count of ten or more. The V gene is TRBV20-1, the J gene TRBJ2-7; 13 bases line up with TRBD2. There are 14 residues in the CDR3. J gave up 2 bases and V 6 bases, and 4 bases lay outside the gene matches. The germline gives CDR1 DFQATT, CDR2 SNEGSKA (reference sequence). For the CDR3, the DNA is TGCAGTGCGAGGACTAGCGGGAGCCCCTACGAGCAGTACTTC. Protein product: CSARTSGSPYEQYF.

This clonotype was picked up a small number of times. The chain uses TRBV12-5 and TRBJ2-2; TRBD1 agrees at 7 bases. This CDR3 comprises 17 residues. Looked up from germline, CDR1 is LGHNT and CDR2 is FRNRAP. The trim removed 1 base at V and 0 bases at J, leaving 5 bases unmatched. Written as DNA, the CDR3 is TGTGCTAGTGGTTTGGAAACCGGGACAGCGAACACCGGGGAGCTGTTTTTT. As protein: CASGLETGTANTGELFF.

This clonotype was found many times. The chain carries TRBV10-1 and TRBJ2-7; 11 bases fit TRBD1. After removal of 6 bases from V and 6 bases from J, the junction contained 10 bases not matched to a gene. This CDR3 is 15 amino acids long. Germline CDR1 and CDR2: WNHNN and SYGVQD (reference sequence). CDR3 nucleotide sequence: TGCGCCAGCAGCATAGATCGGACAGGGGGCGGCGAGCAGTACTTC. This translates into CASSIDRTGGGEQYF.

In its sample, this clonotype was seen a few times. The rearrangement links TRBV3-1 to TRBJ1-5; no firm D call. CDR1 and CDR2 (germline): LGHDT, YNNKEL (reference sequence). The length of the CDR3 is 13 residues. Deletions cut 3 bases from V and 3 bases from J, with 6 bases between. This CDR3 is CASSQELNQPQHF. CDR3 coding DNA: TGTGCCAGCAGCCAGGAGCTCAATCAGCCCCAGCATTTT.